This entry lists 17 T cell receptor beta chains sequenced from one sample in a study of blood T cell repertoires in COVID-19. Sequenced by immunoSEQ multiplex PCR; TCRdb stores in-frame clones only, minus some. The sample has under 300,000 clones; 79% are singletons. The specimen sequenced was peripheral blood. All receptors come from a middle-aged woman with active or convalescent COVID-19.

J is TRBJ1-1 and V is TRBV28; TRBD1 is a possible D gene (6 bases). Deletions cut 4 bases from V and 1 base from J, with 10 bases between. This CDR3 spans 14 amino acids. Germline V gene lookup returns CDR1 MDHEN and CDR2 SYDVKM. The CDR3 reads CASSSDRRNTEAFF. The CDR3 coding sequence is TGTGCCAGCAGTTCGGACAGAAGGAACACTGAAGCTTTCTTT.

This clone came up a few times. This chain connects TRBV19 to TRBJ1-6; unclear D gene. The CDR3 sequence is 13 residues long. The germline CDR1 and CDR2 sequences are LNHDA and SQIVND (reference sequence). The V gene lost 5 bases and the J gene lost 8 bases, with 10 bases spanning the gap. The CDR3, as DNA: TGTGCCAGTAGTTCCTGGACTGATTCACCCCTCCACTTT. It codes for CASSSWTDSPLHF.

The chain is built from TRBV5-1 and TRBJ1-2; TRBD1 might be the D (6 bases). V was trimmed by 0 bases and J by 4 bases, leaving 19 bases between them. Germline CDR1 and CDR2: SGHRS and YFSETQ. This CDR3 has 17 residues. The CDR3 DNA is TGCGCCAGCAGCTTGGCCACGTGGGGGGGCGATGGCTATGGCTACACCTTC. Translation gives CASSLATWGGDGYGYTF.

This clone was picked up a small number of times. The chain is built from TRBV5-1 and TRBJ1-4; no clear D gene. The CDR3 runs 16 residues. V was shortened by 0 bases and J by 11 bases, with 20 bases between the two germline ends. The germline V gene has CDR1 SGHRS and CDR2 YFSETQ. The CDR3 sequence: CASSLDISTGVLKLFF. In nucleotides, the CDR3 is TGCGCCAGCAGCTTGGATATTTCTACCGGGGTCCTCAAACTGTTTTTT.

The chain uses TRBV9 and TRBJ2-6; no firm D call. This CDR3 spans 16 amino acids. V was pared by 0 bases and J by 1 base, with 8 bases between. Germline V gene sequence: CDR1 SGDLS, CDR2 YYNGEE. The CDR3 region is CASSVAVRSGANVLTF. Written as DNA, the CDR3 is TGTGCCAGCAGCGTAGCAGTCAGGTCTGGGGCCAACGTCCTGACTTTC.

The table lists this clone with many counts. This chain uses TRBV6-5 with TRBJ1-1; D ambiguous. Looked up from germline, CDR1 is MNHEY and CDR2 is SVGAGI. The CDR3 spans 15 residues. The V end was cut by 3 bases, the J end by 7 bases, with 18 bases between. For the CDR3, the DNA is TGTGCCAGCAGTTATATCGGACCGGGAGTAATTGAAGCTTTCTTT. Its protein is CASSYIGPGVIEAFF.

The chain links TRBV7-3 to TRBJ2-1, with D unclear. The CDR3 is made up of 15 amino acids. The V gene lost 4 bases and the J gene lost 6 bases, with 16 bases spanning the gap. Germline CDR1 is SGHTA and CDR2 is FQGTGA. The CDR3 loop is CASSSTRLPGNEQFF. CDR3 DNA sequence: TGTGCCAGCAGCTCCACCAGACTCCCTGGCAATGAGCAGTTCTTC.

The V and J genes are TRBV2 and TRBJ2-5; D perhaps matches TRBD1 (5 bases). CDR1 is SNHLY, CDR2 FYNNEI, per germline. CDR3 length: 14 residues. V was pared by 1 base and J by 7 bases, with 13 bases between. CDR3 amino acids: CASSEVVHQGTQYF. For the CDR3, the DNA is TGTGCCAGCAGTGAAGTCGTCCACCAGGGGACCCAGTACTTC. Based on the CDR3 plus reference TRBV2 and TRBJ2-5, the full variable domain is EPEVTQTPSHQVTQMGQEVILRCVPISNHLYFYWYRQILGQKVEFLVSFYNNEISEKSEIFDDQFSVERPDGSNFTLKIRSTKLEDSAMYFCASSEVVHQGTQYFGPGTRLLVL.

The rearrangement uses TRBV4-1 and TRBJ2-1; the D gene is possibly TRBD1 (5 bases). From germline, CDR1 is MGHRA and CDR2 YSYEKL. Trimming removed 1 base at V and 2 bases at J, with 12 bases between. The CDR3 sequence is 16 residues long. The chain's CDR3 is CASSQGGYEPYNEQFF. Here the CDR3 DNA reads TGCGCCAGCAGCCAAGGGGGCTACGAACCCTACAATGAGCAGTTCTTC.

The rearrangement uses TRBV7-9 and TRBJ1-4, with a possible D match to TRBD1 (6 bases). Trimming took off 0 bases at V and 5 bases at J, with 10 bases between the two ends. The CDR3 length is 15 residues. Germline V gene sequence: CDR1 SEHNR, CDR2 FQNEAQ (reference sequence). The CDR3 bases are TGTGCCAGCAGCTTAGCGCCAGGGGAAAATGAAAAACTGTTTTTT. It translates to CASSLAPGENEKLFF.

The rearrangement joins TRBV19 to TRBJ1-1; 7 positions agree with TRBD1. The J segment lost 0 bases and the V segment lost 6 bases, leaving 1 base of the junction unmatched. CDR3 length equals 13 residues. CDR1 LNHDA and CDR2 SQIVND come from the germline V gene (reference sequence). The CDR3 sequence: CASRGTVNTEAFF. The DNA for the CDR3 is TGTGCCAGTAGAGGGACAGTGAACACTGAAGCTTTCTTT.

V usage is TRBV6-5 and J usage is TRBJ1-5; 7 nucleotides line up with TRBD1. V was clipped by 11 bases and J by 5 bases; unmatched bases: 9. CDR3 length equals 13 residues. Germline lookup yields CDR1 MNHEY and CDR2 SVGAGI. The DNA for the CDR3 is TGTGCCCCCGTGGAGGGGGCTTATCAGCCCCAGCATTTT. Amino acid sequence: CAPVEGAYQPQHF.

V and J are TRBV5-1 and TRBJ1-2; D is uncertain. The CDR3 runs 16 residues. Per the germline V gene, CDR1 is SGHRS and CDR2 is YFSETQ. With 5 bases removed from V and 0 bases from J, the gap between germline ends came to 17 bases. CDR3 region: CASSFYGIDSNYGYTF. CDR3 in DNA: TGCGCCAGCAGTTTTTACGGAATTGACTCTAACTATGGCTACACCTTC.

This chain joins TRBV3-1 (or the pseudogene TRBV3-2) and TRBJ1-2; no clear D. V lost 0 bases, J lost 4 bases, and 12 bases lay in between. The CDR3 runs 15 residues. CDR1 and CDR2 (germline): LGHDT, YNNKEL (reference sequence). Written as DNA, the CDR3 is TGTGCCAGCAGCCAAGAGGGGTGGAGGGTCTATGGCTACACCTTC. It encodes CASSQEGWRVYGYTF.

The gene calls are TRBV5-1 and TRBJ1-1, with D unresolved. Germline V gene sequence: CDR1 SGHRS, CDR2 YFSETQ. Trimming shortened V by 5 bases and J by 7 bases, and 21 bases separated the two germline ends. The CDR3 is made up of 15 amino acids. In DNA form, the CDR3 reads TGCGCCAGCAGGGGCAGAGCGGGCATGGGGTTTGAAGCTTTCTTT. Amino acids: CASRGRAGMGFEAFF.

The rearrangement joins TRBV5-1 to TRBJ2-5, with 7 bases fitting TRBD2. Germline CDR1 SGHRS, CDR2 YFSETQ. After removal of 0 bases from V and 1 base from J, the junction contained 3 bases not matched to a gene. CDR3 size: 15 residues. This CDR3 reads CASSLGDYRQETQYF. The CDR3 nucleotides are TGCGCCAGCAGCTTGGGGGACTACCGCCAAGAGACCCAGTACTTC.

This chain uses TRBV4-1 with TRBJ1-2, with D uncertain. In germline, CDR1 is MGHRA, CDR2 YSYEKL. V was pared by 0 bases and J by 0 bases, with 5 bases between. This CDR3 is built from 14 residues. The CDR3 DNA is TGCGCCAGCAGCCAAGATTACACTAACTATGGCTACACCTTC. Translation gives CASSQDYTNYGYTF.